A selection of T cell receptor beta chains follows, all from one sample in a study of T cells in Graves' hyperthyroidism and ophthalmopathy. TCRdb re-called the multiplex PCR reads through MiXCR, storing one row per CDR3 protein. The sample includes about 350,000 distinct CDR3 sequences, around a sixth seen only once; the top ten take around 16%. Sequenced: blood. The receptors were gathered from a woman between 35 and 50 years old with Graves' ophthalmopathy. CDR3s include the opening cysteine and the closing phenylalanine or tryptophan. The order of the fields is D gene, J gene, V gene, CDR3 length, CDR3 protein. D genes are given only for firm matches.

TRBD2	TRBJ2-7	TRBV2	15	CASSSTSGRTYEQYF
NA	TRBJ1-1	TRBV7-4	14	CASSLRPAPGCAFF
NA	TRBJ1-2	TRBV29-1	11	CSGSDGYGYTF
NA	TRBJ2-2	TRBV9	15	CASSGRTENTGELFF
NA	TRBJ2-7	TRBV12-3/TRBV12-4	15	CASSFGGTALYEQYF
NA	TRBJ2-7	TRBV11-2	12	CASSPIGSEQYF
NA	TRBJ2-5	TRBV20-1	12	CSAREQSETQYF
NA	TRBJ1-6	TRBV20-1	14	CSASRDAGNSPLHF
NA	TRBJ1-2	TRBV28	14	CASSLGDGGYGYTF
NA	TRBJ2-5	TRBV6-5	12	CASSYGEETQYF
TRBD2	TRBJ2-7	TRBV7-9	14	CASSPPGLVYEQYF
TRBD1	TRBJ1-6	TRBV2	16	CASSEFSGTGGSPLHF
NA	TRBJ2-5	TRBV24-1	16	CATSDPRRTEGETQYF
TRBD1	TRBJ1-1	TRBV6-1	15	CASSENRGRNTEAFF
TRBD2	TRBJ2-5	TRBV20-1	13	CSAIIAGVETQYF
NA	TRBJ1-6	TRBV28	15	CASSLLGGTGSPLHF
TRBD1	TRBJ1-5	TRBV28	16	CASSYGQGGYNQPQHF
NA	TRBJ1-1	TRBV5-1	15	CASSLGLGGRTEAFF
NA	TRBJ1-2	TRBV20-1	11	CSARDGYGYTF
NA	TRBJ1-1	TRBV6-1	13	CASRRTTDTEAFF
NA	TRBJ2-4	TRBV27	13	CASSLTDIGIQYF
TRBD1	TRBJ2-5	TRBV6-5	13	CASSSQGAETQYF
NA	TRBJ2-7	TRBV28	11	CASSLGSGQYF